The T cell receptor (beta chain) described here comes from a study of cytomegalovirus exposure and HLA in healthy donors. General study findings and limits: The classifier was said to identify cytomegalovirus status with high specificity and sensitivity. One cluster of highly shared sequence variants probably arose as a sequencing artifact. Later on, a genetic analysis was performed. It linked a missense variant in DCLRE1C with V- and J-gene trimming of TCR beta. Several of the most significant clusters were apparently associated with common viral pathogens in a later analysis.

Note on this clone: No antigen is known for it.

The V end was cut by 6 bases, the J end by 0 bases, with 15 bases between. Germline loops: CDR1 LNHDA, CDR2 SQIVND (reference sequence). This CDR3 has 16 amino acids. PCR used 60 Vbeta primers and 13 Jbeta primers. Libraries were prepared by immunoSEQ multiplex PCR; TCRdb keeps only in-frame clonotypes and omits some of them. This table has 150,000 to 200,000 clones, 65% to 85% appearing once. Sequencing was performed on PBMCs. The TCR originated in a girl aged 10 to 17 in good health and CMV-seropositive. The chain has TRBV19 and TRBJ2-1; D is perhaps TRBD2 (6 bases). The CDR3 sequence is CASSLLAPSSYNEQFF. The CDR3 DNA is TGTGCCAGTAGCCTCCTAGCGCCCAGCTCCTACAATGAGCAGTTCTTC.